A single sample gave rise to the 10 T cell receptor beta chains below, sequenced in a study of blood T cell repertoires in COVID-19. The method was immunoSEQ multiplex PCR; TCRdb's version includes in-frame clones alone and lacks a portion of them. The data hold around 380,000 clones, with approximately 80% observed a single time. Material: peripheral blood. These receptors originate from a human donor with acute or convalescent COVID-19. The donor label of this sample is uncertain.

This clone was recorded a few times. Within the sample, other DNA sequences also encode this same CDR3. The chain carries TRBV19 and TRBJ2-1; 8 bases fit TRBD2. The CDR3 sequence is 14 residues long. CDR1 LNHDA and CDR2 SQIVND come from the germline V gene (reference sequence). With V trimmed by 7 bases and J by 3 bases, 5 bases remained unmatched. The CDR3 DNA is TGTGCCAGTAAGCGTCGGGAGGGCTACAATGAGCAGTTCTTC. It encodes CASKRREGYNEQFF.

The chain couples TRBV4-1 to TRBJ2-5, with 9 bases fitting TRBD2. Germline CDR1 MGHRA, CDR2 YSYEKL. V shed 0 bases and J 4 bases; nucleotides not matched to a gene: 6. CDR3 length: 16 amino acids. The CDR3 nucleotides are TGCGCCAGCAGCCAAGATGGCGGGCGGGGGGGAGAGACCCAGTACTTC. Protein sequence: CASSQDGGRGGETQYF.

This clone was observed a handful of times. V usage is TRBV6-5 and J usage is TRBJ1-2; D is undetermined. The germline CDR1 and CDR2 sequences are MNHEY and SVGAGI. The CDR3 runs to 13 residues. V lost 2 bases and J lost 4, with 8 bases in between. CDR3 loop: CASSYAGIYGYTF. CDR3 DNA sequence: TGTGCCAGCAGTTACGCCGGGATCTATGGCTACACCTTC.

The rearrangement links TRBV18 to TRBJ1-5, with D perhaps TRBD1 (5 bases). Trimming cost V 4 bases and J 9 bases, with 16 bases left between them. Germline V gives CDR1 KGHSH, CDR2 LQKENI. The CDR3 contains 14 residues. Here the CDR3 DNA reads TGTGCCAGCTCACTGGACACTGGGAACGGGCCCCAGCATTTT. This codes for CASSLDTGNGPQHF.

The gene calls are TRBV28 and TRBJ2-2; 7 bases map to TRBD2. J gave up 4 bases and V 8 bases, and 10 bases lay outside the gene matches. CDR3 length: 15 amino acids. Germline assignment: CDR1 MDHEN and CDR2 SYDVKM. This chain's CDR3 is CASGRRGKGTGELFF. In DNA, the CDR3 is TGTGCCAGCGGGCGGCGGGGGAAGGGCACCGGGGAGCTGTTTTTT. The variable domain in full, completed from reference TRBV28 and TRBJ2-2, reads DVKVTQSSRYLVKRTGEKVFLECVQDMDHENMFWYRQDPGLGLRLIYFSYDVKMKEKGDIPEGYSVSREKKERFSLILESASTNQTSMYLCASGRRGKGTGELFFGEGSRLTVL.

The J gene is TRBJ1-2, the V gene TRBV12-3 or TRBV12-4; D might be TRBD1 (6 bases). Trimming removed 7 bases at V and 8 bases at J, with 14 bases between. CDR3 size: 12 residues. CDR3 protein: CASTLTGFGYTF. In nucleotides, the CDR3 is TGTGCCAGCACTCTAACAGGGTTCGGCTACACCTTC.

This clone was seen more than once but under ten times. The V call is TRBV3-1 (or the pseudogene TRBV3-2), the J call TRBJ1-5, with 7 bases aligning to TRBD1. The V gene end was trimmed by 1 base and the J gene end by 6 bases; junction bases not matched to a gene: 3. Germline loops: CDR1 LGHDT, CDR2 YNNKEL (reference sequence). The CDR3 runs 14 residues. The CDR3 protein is CASSQARGRQPQHF. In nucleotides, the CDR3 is TGTGCCAGCAGCCAAGCTAGGGGGCGTCAGCCCCAGCATTTT.

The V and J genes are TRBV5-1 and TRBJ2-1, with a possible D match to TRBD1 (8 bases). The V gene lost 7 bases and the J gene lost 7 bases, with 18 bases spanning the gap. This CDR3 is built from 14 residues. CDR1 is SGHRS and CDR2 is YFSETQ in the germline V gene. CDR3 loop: CASQGLQGGNEQFF. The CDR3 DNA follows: TGCGCCAGCCAAGGTTTACAGGGGGGGAATGAGCAGTTCTTC.

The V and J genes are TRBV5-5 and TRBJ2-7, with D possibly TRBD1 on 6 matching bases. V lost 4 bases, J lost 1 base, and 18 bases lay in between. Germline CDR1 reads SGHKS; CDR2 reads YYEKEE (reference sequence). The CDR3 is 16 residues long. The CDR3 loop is CASSRTTGSQSYEQYF. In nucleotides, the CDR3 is TGTGCCAGCAGCCGCACCACAGGGTCCCAATCCTACGAGCAGTACTTC.

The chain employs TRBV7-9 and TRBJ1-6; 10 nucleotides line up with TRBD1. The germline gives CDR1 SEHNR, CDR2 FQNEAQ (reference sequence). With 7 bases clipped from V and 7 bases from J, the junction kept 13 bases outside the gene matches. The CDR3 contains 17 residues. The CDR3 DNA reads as TGTGCCAGCACTTTGCCGCTGACAGGGGGCATAAATTCACCCCTCCACTTT. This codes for CASTLPLTGGINSPLHF.